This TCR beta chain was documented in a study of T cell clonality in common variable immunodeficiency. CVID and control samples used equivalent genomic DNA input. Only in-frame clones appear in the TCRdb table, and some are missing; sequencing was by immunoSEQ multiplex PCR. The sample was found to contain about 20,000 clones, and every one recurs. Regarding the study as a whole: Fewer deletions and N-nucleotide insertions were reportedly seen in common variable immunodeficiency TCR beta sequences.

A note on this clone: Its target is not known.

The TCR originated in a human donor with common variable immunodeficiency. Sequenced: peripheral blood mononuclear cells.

The CDR3 bases that were read are TGTGCCAGCAGCTTAATGCTGACGGGA. Protein product: CASSLMLTG. The CDR3 in its entirety is CASSLMLTGLFF. The rearrangement uses TRBV7-9 and TRBJ1-4, with D hard to call. The CDR3 end is not reached by the read, which stops 3 residues before it; the germline J gene fills it in. The CDR3 has 12 residues. CDR1 and CDR2 (germline): SEHNR, FQNEAQ (reference sequence).